This note documents a single T cell receptor beta chain sequence. Per germline, CDR1 SGHNT and CDR2 YYREEE (reference sequence). Trimming pared 4 bases from V and 4 bases from J, leaving 16 bases between. This CDR3 contains 15 residues. Only in-frame clones appear in the TCRdb table, and some are missing; sequencing was by immunoSEQ multiplex PCR. The table includes roughly 160,000 clones, 75% to 90% detected once. This entry is derived from a study of blood T cell repertoires in COVID-19. The chain combines TRBV5-4 with TRBJ2-3; D possibly corresponds to TRBD2 (6 bases). The receptor comes from a woman aged 55-69 years who had recovered from COVID-19. The sample consisted of PBMCs or T cells enriched from blood (not recorded which). The CDR3: CASSPRGISADTQYF. Written as DNA, the CDR3 is TGTGCCAGCAGCCCACGGGGGATTAGCGCAGATACGCAGTATTTT. The full variable domain, with the rest looked up from reference TRBV5-4 and TRBJ2-3, is ETGVTQSPTHLIKTRGQQVTLRCSSQSGHNTVSWYQQALGQGPQFIFQYYREEENGRGNFPPRFSGLQFPNYSSELNVNALELDDSALYLCASSPRGISADTQYFGPGTRLTVL.